The T cell receptor (beta chain) described here comes from a study of blood T cell repertoires in COVID-19 (dated by TCRdb to about 2020). As for the study more broadly: Samples covering the acute and convalescent phases of COVID-19 were provided by collaborators in the United States, Italy and Spain. The material from the prospective study consisted of cDNA or gDNA derived from T cells, B-cell-depleted T cells, or PBMCs. The dataset comprised deeply sampled blood TCRbeta repertoires from subjects exposed to, actively infected with, or recovered from COVID-19. A freely available public database, intended as a resource for researchers studying the immune response to SARS-CoV-2, is where the repertoires were released. Samples came from the ongoing ImmuneRACE study (first 160 participants) plus 1,254 subjects from 6 global collaborators. Sample metadata almost always included a de-identified subject ID, COVID-19 status, age in years and sex. Where HLA class I and class II types were available, the types were taken from metadata supplied by the sample provider, not from assay-based typing.

For this chain, trimming is 4 bases at the V end and 6 bases at the J end, and the number of junction bases without a gene match is 6. CDR1 and CDR2 are read off the germline V gene as MNHEY and SVGAGI. CDR3 length: 15 amino acids, cysteine to phenylalanine. Only the CDR3 DNA stays, 45 bases, in frame from base 1. The immunoSEQ Assay, a bias-controlled multiplex PCR, was used to amplify TCRbeta CDR3 regions from genomic DNA. Turning to the authors' computational methods: Within the assay, amplification of reference gene primers was used to estimate how many nucleated cells each sample contained. To quantify the absolute abundance of each unique TCRbeta CDR3 rearrangement, sequence reads were collapsed and filtered. For each sample, productive Simpson clonality was calculated by taking the square root of Simpson's diversity index across productive rearrangements. Drawn from immuneACCESS, this table holds only the in-frame rearrangements with V and J called that TCRdb kept. Clones are partly lost; checked studies trace under half to an unresolved V gene and leave the rest unexplained. D and trimming come from the DNA, and the V and J calls and clone size come from that table. The sample records about 72,000 clones, 82% of which are singletons. Of the sample, 6.6% is held by the ten largest clones.

With regard to this clone: Its antigen is still unknown. No base-level quality is on record; no much larger clone is a single base apart.

Collaborating institutions collected whole blood in K2EDTA tubes following their own protocols. For TCRbeta analysis, collaborator samples were shipped as frozen whole blood, as isolated PBMCs, or as DNA extracted from either sample type. Overall study results and their limits: The amount of clinical and demographic metadata varied by source and participant and was provided uncurated.

The material sequenced was peripheral blood. The sequence joins TRBV6-5 to TRBJ1-5; 10 bases in the junction line up with TRBD1. The source of this sequence is a man aged 55 to 70 with acute or convalescent COVID-19. The CDR3 has the sequence CASSSAGTGVQPQHF. The DNA reads as follows: TGTGCCAGCAGTTCCGCCGGGACAGGGGTTCAGCCCCAGCATTTT.